This T cell receptor (beta chain) is from a study of regulatory T cells in long-lasting Graves disease. Overall study results and limits: TCR diversity was lower in persistent Graves' patients than in newly diagnosed ones. Persistent patients had a count of shared public clonotypes (approximately 2,800) that exceeded that of new patients (approximately 920).

Indicated time point: persistent/refractory GD, antithyroid drugs over 5 years with positive TRAb. From PBMCs, RNA was extracted and then used to make the TCR library. This clonotype was observed a handful of times. Its antigen is currently unknown. Construction of the TCR beta libraries employed iRepertoire HTBI primers in conjunction with Arm-PCR of CDR3 regions. TCRdb redid the calling of the multiplex PCR reads with MiXCR, one entry per CDR3 protein. Of 400,000 to 500,000 distinct CDR3 sequences listed, about 22% are singletons. CDR3 size: 17 residues. The V end was cut by 3 bases, the J end by 9 bases, with 24 bases between. CDR1 LGHDT and CDR2 YNNKEL come from the germline V gene (reference sequence).

The genes are TRBV3-1 and TRBJ1-5; the D is unclear. The TCR comes from a female donor with Graves disease. The specimen comprised peripheral blood mononuclear cells (PBMCs), sampled when the disease was refractory, from a patient treated with antithyroid drugs. The DNA of the CDR3 is TGTGCCAGCAGCCACAGCGCGGAAAGGATCGCTGGGCGGCCCCAGCATTTT. Translation: CASSHSAERIAGRPQHF.